This T cell receptor beta chain was observed in a study of cytomegalovirus exposure and HLA in healthy donors. Donors showed nominal health when sampled, although they likely had unrecorded immune exposures. CDR1 and CDR2 from the germline V gene are MNHEY and SMNVEV (reference sequence). The CDR3 covers 11 residues. Amplification used 60 Vbeta primers and 13 Jbeta primers. In the authors' methods: As a later analysis found, there were approximately 80 million unique TCR beta chains, of which some 10 million were shared. Profiled with immunoSEQ multiplex PCR; TCRdb holds only in-frame clones, not every one. D and trimming were read from the DNA, whereas the V and J calls and clone size are those reported in that table. This sample has 79,000 or so clones, with over 65% found just once.

The sample consisted of PBMCs. The chain joins TRBV27 to TRBJ2-5; possible D gene TRBD1, 5 bases. The DNA end lines up better with TRBJ2-7; the J call may be wrong. This sequence was found in a woman aged 35 to 49 in good health and CMV-seropositive. The CDR3 loop is CASSYRYEQYF. CDR3 sequence (DNA): TGTGCCAGCAGTTACAGGTACGAGCAGTACTTC.